The rows below give T cell receptor beta chains drawn from one sample of a study of tumor T cells in aggressive B-cell lymphoma. Libraries were prepared by immunoSEQ multiplex PCR; TCRdb keeps only in-frame clonotypes and omits some of them. The table records 9,000 or so clones, 80% to 90% of them present only once. Material: tumor tissue. The receptors derive from an adult with diffuse large B cell lymphoma. Each CDR3 is given with its conserved first and last residue. Fields, in order: V gene, D gene, clone size, J gene, CDR3 protein, CDR3 DNA. D genes are given only for firm matches. The listing skips clone size in some rows; elsewhere it reads once, few, many or a size class.

v_gene: TRBV4-1
d_gene: TRBD2
abundance: NA
j_gene: TRBJ2-1
CDR3aa: CASIRPLAGSWNEQFF
CDR3nt: TGCGCCAGCATCCGACCACTAGCGGGGTCTTGGAATGAGCAGTTCTTC

v_gene: TRBV21-1
d_gene: NA
abundance: NA
j_gene: TRBJ1-6
CDR3aa: CASSPHGTQGNRNSPLHF
CDR3nt: TGTGCCAGCAGCCCGCACGGCACACAGGGGAACCGTAATTCACCCCTCCACTTT

v_gene: TRBV28
d_gene: NA
abundance: NA
j_gene: TRBJ1-5
CDR3aa: CASSPPGNQPQHF
CDR3nt: TGTGCCAGCAGTCCGCCAGGCAATCAGCCCCAGCATTTT

v_gene: TRBV29-1
d_gene: TRBD1
abundance: NA
j_gene: TRBJ1-2
CDR3aa: CSAMGQQNYGYTF
CDR3nt: TGCAGCGCTATGGGACAGCAAAACTATGGCTACACCTTC

v_gene: TRBV19
d_gene: TRBD1
abundance: NA
j_gene: TRBJ1-5
CDR3aa: CASSMTGGRQPQHF
CDR3nt: TGTGCCAGTAGTATGACAGGGGGCAGACAGCCCCAGCATTTT

v_gene: TRBV5-1
d_gene: TRBD2
abundance: once
j_gene: TRBJ2-3
CDR3aa: CASSTTAGGGDTQYF
CDR3nt: TGCGCCAGCAGCACCACAGCGGGGGGGGGAGATACGCAGTATTTT

v_gene: TRBV2
d_gene: TRBD2
abundance: NA
j_gene: TRBJ2-1
CDR3aa: CASSARTSRYNEQFF
CDR3nt: TGTGCCAGCAGTGCGAGGACTAGCCGTTACAATGAGCAGTTCTTC

v_gene: TRBV6-6
d_gene: TRBD1
abundance: NA
j_gene: TRBJ2-7
CDR3aa: CASSYWDRGSYEQYF
CDR3nt: TGTGCCAGCAGTTACTGGGACAGGGGGTCCTACGAGCAGTACTTC

v_gene: TRBV6-6
d_gene: TRBD1
abundance: NA
j_gene: TRBJ2-2
CDR3aa: CASYSGQGSTGELFF
CDR3nt: TGTGCCAGCTATTCTGGACAGGGCTCCACCGGGGAGCTGTTTTTT

v_gene: TRBV4-3
d_gene: TRBD1
abundance: NA
j_gene: TRBJ1-2
CDR3aa: CASSPGTANYGYTF
CDR3nt: TGCGCCAGCAGCCCCGGGACAGCTAACTATGGCTACACCTTC

v_gene: TRBV5-4
d_gene: TRBD1
abundance: NA
j_gene: TRBJ1-2
CDR3aa: CASSDRQGAGFGGYTF
CDR3nt: TGTGCCAGCAGCGATCGACAGGGGGCGGGCTTCGGCGGCTACACCTTC

v_gene: TRBV9
d_gene: TRBD2
abundance: NA
j_gene: TRBJ2-5
CDR3aa: CASSPEGTRETQYF
CDR3nt: TGTGCCAGCAGCCCGGAGGGGACTAGAGAGACCCAGTACTTC

v_gene: TRBV2
d_gene: NA
abundance: NA
j_gene: TRBJ1-4
CDR3aa: CASRAGGEGGWKLFF
CDR3nt: TGTGCCAGCAGGGCCGGTGGGGAGGGAGGGTGGAAACTGTTTTTT

v_gene: TRBV28
d_gene: TRBD2
abundance: NA
j_gene: TRBJ2-5
CDR3aa: CASSFGSPAFSGGVRETQYF
CDR3nt: TGTGCCAGCAGTTTTGGATCGCCGGCATTTAGCGGGGGGGTCCGAGAGACCCAGTACTTC

v_gene: TRBV7-9
d_gene: TRBD2
abundance: once
j_gene: TRBJ2-3
CDR3aa: CASSPRGGRVTDTQYF
CDR3nt: TGTGCCAGCAGTCCCCGGGGGGGCAGGGTCACAGATACGCAGTATTTT